This TCR beta chain is from a study of blood T cell repertoires in COVID-19. The protocol was immunoSEQ multiplex PCR, while the TCRdb copy is restricted to in-frame clones and leaves out a portion. This sample has about 94,000 clones, with just over 85% found just once. This sequence originates from a woman aged 60-75 years in a cohort sampled during active or convalescent COVID-19. Material: peripheral blood.

CDR3 region: CASSTLGGSSGNTIYF. Written as DNA, the CDR3 is TGTGCCAGTAGTACGCTTGGGGGGAGCTCTGGAAACACCATATATTTT. This sequence joins TRBV19 and TRBJ1-3; D is possibly TRBD1 (5 bases). Trimming shortened V by 4 bases and J by 0 bases, and 13 bases separated the two germline ends. The CDR3 loop spans 16 amino acids. Germline V gene sequence: CDR1 LNHDA, CDR2 SQIVND (reference sequence).